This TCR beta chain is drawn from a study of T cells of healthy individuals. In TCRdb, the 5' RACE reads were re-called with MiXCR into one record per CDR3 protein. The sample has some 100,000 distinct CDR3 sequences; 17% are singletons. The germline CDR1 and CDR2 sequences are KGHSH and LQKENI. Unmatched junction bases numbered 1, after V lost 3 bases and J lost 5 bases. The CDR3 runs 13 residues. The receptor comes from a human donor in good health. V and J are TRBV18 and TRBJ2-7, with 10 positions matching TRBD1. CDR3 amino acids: CASSPGTGDEQYF. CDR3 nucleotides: TGTGCCAGCTCACCCGGGACAGGGGACGAGCAGTACTTC. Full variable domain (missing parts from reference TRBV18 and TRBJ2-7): NAGVMQNPRHLVRRRGQEARLRCSPMKGHSHVYWYRQLPEEGLKFMVYLQKENIIDESGMPKERFSAEFPKEGPSILRIQQVVRGDSAAYFCASSPGTGDEQYFGPGTRLTVT.